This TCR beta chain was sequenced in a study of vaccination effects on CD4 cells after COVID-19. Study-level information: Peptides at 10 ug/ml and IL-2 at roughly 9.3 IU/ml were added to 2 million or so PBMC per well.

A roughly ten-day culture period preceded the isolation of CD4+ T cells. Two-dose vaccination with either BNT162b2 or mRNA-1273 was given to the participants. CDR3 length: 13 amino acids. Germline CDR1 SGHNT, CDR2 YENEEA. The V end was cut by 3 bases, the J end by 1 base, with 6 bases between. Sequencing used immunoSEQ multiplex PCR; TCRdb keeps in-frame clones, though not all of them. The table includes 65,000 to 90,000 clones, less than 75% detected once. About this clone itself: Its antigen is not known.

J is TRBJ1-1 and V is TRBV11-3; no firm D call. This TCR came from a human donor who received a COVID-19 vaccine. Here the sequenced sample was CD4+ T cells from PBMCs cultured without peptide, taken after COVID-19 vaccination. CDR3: CASSLGKNTEAFF. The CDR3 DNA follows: TGTGCCAGCAGCTTGGGCAAGAACACTGAAGCTTTCTTT.